This T cell receptor beta chain was profiled in a study of response to subunit inactivated influenza vaccine. Study-level findings and limits: The authors put forward the suggestion that each seasonal influenza vaccination may bring in only a limited number of new T cells.

Germline V gene data show CDR1 as MNHEY and CDR2 as SVGEGT. V was trimmed by 4 bases and J by 4 bases, leaving 15 bases between them. There are 15 residues in the CDR3. This clonotype was counted ten times or more. The antigen is unknown. TCRdb re-analysed the RT-PCR reads in MiXCR, keeping a single row per CDR3 protein. The table has about 160,000 distinct CDR3 sequences, approximately 10% seen once. This TCR was recovered from a man aged 45-65 years who received an inactivated influenza vaccine. This chain connects TRBV6-2 or TRBV6-3 to TRBJ2-3, with D perhaps TRBD2 (5 bases). Sequenced here: non-naive T cells sorted from PBMCs, sampled 45 days after vaccination. The CDR3 loop reads CASSFPLGWADTQYF. CDR3 in DNA: TGTGCCAGCAGTTTCCCACTAGGGTGGGCAGATACGCAGTATTTT.